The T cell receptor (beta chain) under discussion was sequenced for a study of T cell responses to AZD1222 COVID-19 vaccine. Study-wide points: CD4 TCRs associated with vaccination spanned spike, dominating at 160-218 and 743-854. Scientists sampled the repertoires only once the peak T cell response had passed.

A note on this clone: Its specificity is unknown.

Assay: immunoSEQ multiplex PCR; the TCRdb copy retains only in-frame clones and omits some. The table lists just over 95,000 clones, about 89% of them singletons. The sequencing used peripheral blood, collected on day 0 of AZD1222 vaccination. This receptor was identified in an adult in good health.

CDR3 bases: TGTGCCACCAGCCGAGGGACGGCCTTTTATGAAAAACTGTTTTTT. It codes for CATSRGTAFYEKLFF. This sequence joins TRBV15 and TRBJ1-4; D is perhaps TRBD1 (5 bases). The germline V gene encodes CDR1 LNHNV and CDR2 YYDKDF (reference sequence). The CDR3 consists of 15 residues. Deletions cut 5 bases from V and 6 bases from J, with 16 bases between.